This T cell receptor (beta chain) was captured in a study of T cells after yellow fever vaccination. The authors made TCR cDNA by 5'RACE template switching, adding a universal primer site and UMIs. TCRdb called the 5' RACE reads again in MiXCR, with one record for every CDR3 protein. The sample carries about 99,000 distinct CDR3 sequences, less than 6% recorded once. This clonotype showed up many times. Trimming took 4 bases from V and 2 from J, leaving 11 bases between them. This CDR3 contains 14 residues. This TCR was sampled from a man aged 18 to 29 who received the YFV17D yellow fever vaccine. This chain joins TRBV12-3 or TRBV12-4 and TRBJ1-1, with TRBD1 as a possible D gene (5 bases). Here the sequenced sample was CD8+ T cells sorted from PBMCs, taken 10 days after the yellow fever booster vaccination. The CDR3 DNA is TGTGCCAGCAGTTCCTCGGACACCAACACTGAAGCTTTCTTT. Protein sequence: CASSSSDTNTEAFF.